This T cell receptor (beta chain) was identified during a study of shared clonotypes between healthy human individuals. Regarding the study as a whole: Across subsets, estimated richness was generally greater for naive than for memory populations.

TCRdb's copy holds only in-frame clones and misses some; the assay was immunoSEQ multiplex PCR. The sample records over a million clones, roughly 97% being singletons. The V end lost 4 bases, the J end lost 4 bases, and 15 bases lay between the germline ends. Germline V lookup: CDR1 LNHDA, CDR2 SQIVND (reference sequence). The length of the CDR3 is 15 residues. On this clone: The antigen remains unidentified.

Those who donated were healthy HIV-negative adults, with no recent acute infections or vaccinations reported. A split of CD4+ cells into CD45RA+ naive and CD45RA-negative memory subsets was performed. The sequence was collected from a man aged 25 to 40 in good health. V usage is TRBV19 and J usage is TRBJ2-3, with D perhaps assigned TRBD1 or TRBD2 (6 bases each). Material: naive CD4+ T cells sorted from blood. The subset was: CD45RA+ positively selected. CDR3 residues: CASSNLGGAADTQYF. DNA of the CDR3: TGTGCCAGTAGTAATTTGGGGGGCGCCGCAGATACGCAGTATTTT.